A single sample gave rise to the 17 T cell receptor beta chains below, sequenced in a study of shared clonotypes between healthy human individuals. Clones were sequenced by immunoSEQ multiplex PCR, and TCRdb holds only the in-frame ones, with some missing. This table holds roughly 2.5 million clones, about 92% found once. Sequencing used naive CD4+ T cells sorted from blood. Noted subset: CD45RA+ positively selected. These receptors originate from a man between 18 and 29 years old in good health.

V and J are TRBV19 and TRBJ2-1, with 8 bases matching TRBD1. With 5 bases clipped from V and 6 bases from J, the junction kept 6 bases outside the gene matches. The CDR3 has 14 amino acids. Germline V gives CDR1 LNHDA, CDR2 SQIVND (reference sequence). Here the CDR3 DNA reads TGTGCCAGTAGTTCCAGGGGGCTTGGCAATGAGCAGTTCTTC. It translates to CASSSRGLGNEQFF.

The V gene is TRBV29-1, the J gene TRBJ2-7; D possibly corresponds to TRBD1 (5 bases). The V and J ends lost 0 bases and 8 bases respectively, with 8 bases between them. The CDR3 consists of 11 residues. Germline assignment: CDR1 SQVTM and CDR2 ANQGSEA. For the CDR3, the DNA is TGCAGCGTTGAAGACCCAGGGAAGCAGTACTTC. Its translation: CSVEDPGKQYF.

The chain employs TRBV5-1 and TRBJ1-3; 7 bases are a match to TRBD1. CDR1 and CDR2 (germline): SGHRS, YFSETQ. The CDR3 loop spans 17 amino acids. The ends lost 0 bases at V and 3 bases at J; junction bases unmatched: 9. The CDR3 reads CASSLEMTGLIGNTIYF. The CDR3 DNA is TGCGCCAGCAGCTTGGAGATGACAGGGCTCATTGGAAACACCATATATTTT.

The chain links TRBV19 to TRBJ1-3; D gene unclear. The V end was cut by 7 bases, the J end by 0 bases, with 16 bases between. Looked up from germline, CDR1 is LNHDA and CDR2 is SQIVND (reference sequence). CDR3 size: 16 residues. The CDR3 DNA reads TGTGCCAGTACCGACGGCCCAGCAGACTCTGGAAACACCATATATTTT. Translation: CASTDGPADSGNTIYF.

V is TRBV6-1 and J is TRBJ1-6; D unclear. The germline gives CDR1 MNHNS, CDR2 SASEGT. Trimming took off 2 bases at V and 0 bases at J, with 8 bases between the two ends. This CDR3 has 16 residues. CDR3 nucleotide sequence: TGTGCCAGCAGTGAAAGGGTTGGCTCCTATAATTCACCCCTCCACTTT. As protein: CASSERVGSYNSPLHF.

This chain links TRBV6-5 with TRBJ2-4, with no clear D. The CDR3 extends over 16 amino acids. V lost 0 bases, J lost 0 bases, and 9 bases lay in between. Germline CDR1 is MNHEY and CDR2 is SVGAGI. The CDR3 here is CASSYSTYLAKNIQYF. CDR3 sequence (DNA): TGTGCCAGCAGTTACTCTACGTATCTAGCCAAAAACATTCAGTACTTC.

The rearrangement links TRBV4-3 to TRBJ1-4; TRBD1 might be the D (5 bases). V lost 1 base and J lost 7, with 7 bases in between. In germline, CDR1 is LGHNA, CDR2 YSLEER. The CDR3 is 13 amino acids. The CDR3 reads CASSQAGTEKLFF. CDR3 sequence (DNA): TGCGCCAGCAGCCAAGCAGGGACTGAAAAACTGTTTTTT.

CDR3 DNA: TGTGCCTGGAGTACGGGAGGTGGGGGCCAGCCCCAGCATTTT. Translation: CAWSTGGGGQPQHF. The chain employs TRBV30 and TRBJ1-5; possibly TRBD1 for D (6 bases). Per the germline V gene, CDR1 is GTSNPN and CDR2 is SVGIG (reference sequence). This CDR3 has 14 amino acids. With 2 bases removed from V and 7 bases from J, the gap between germline ends came to 15 bases.

The chain is built from TRBV5-1 and TRBJ2-1, with TRBD2 identical over 15 bases. Trimming removed 4 bases from V and 9 bases from J; junction bases left unmatched: 11. This CDR3 has 17 residues. The germline V gene encodes CDR1 SGHRS and CDR2 YFSETQ. The CDR3 loop is CASSPRTSGRASGEQFF. Here the CDR3 DNA reads TGCGCCAGCAGCCCTAGGACTAGCGGGAGGGCCTCCGGTGAGCAGTTCTTC. Based on the CDR3 plus reference TRBV5-1 and TRBJ2-1, the full variable domain is KAGVTQTPRYLIKTRGQQVTLSCSPISGHRSVSWYQQTPGQGLQFLFEYFSETQRNKGNFPGRFSGRQFSNSRSEMNVSTLELGDSALYLCASSPRTSGRASGEQFFGPGTRLTVL.

The rearrangement links TRBV6-5 to TRBJ1-2, with D perhaps TRBD1 (6 bases). Trimming stripped 2 bases from V and 8 bases from J, with 12 bases between. This CDR3 is built from 13 residues. The germline V gene has CDR1 MNHEY and CDR2 SVGAGI. The CDR3 reads CASSYTRGKGYTF. The CDR3 DNA reads as TGTGCCAGCAGTTACACGAGGGGGAAGGGCTACACCTTC.

The V call is TRBV18, the J call TRBJ2-3; 10 nucleotides align to TRBD2. V lost 3 bases to trimming and J lost 2 bases; unmatched junction nucleotides: 5. Germline CDR1 is KGHSH and CDR2 is LQKENI. The CDR3 spans 16 residues. CDR3 sequence (DNA): TGTGCCAGCTCACCCAGGACTAGCGGATACACAGATACGCAGTATTTT. Its protein is CASSPRTSGYTDTQYF.

This chain joins TRBV7-9 and TRBJ2-7; D unclear. The CDR3 has 12 residues. Per germline, CDR1 SEHNR and CDR2 FQNEAQ (reference sequence). V was trimmed by 5 bases and J by 0 bases, leaving 5 bases between them. The CDR3, as DNA: TGTGCCAGCAGCCGTAACTCCTACGAGCAGTACTTC. It yields the protein CASSRNSYEQYF.

The chain couples TRBV27 to TRBJ2-6, with TRBD1 matching over 9 bases. The CDR3 extends over 19 amino acids. V lost 8 bases and J lost 3; bases outside the gene matches: 17. The germline V gene has CDR1 MNHEY and CDR2 SMNVEV (reference sequence). The CDR3 protein is CASRFYSPGQGLGANVLTF. The CDR3 DNA reads as TGTGCCAGCCGGTTTTATTCCCCGGGACAGGGACTTGGGGCCAACGTCCTGACTTTC. The full variable domain, its missing parts supplied by reference TRBV27 and TRBJ2-6, is EAQVTQNPRYLITVTGKKLTVTCSQNMNHEYMSWYRQDPGLGLRQIYYSMNVEVTDKGDVPEGYKVSRKEKRNFPLILESPSPNQTSLYFCASRFYSPGQGLGANVLTFGAGSRLTVL.

V and J are TRBV7-2 and TRBJ1-3; D unresolved. Trimming removed 1 base at V and 2 bases at J, with 6 bases between. This CDR3 comprises 14 residues. The germline CDR1 and CDR2 sequences are SGHTA and FQGNSA. The CDR3 loop is CASSLDNPGNTIYF. The DNA for the CDR3 is TGTGCCAGCAGCTTAGACAATCCTGGAAACACCATATATTTT.

The gene calls are TRBV14 and TRBJ2-5; D might be TRBD1 (5 bases). The V and J ends lost 0 bases and 5 bases respectively, with 16 bases between them. Germline CDR1 is SGHDN and CDR2 is FVKESK. CDR3 size: 16 residues. The chain's CDR3 is CASSQDQVGARETQYF. DNA for the CDR3: TGTGCCAGCAGCCAAGATCAAGTAGGGGCGCGGGAGACCCAGTACTTC.

The chain employs TRBV6-5 and TRBJ1-1; 10 positions match TRBD1. This CDR3 spans 16 amino acids. Trimming removed 4 bases from V and 2 bases from J; junction bases left unmatched: 7. In germline, CDR1 is MNHEY, CDR2 SVGAGI. CDR3 region: CASSSLSTGGNTEAFF. CDR3 DNA sequence: TGTGCCAGCAGTTCCCTATCGACAGGGGGCAACACTGAAGCTTTCTTT.

The rearrangement uses TRBV13 and TRBJ2-7, with 7 bases that match TRBD1. CDR1 is PRHDT and CDR2 is FYEKMQ in the germline V gene (reference sequence). V lost 5 bases to trimming and J lost 3 bases; unmatched junction nucleotides: 7. The CDR3 runs to 14 residues. CDR3 in amino acids: CASSPGQYYYEQYF. The CDR3 DNA reads as TGTGCCAGCAGCCCGGGACAGTATTACTACGAGCAGTACTTC.